This entry features one T cell receptor (beta chain) sequence. Its antigen is not identified. Next came a second PCR, run for about 7 to 12 cycles, which used a sample-barcoded 5' primer along with a J-beta primer mix. Every cDNA molecule bore a tag from a template-switch adaptor containing 12 random nucleotides. MiXCR, applied by TCRdb to the 5' RACE reads, yields one record per CDR3 protein. The profile shows some 860,000 distinct CDR3 sequences, about 56% of them singletons. Trimming removed 6 bases at V and 7 bases at J, with 21 bases between. This CDR3 region has 15 residues. CDR1 and CDR2 from the germline V gene are SGHNT and YENEEA. These data are taken from a study of blood T cells in healthy people across ages. General study points: In older individuals, TCR beta diversity per million T cells was lower, falling roughly linearly with age. In these data, TCR beta diversity tracked strongly with naive T cell percentage.

Material for sequencing was blood. The genes are TRBV11-3 and TRBJ1-1; the D is unclear. This clonotype originated in a man aged 40-55 years in good health. The CDR3, as DNA: TGTGCCAGCAGTCCACCGCACGGGGAAATAAGTGAAGCTTTCTTT. It codes for CASSPPHGEISEAFF. The full variable domain, in which reference TRBV11-3 and TRBJ1-1 provide the parts outside the CDR3, is EAGVVQSPRYKIIEKKQPVAFWCNPISGHNTLYWYLQNLGQGPELLIRYENEEAVDDSQLPKDRFSAERLKGVDSTLKIQPAELGDSAVYLCASSPPHGEISEAFFGQGTRLTVV.